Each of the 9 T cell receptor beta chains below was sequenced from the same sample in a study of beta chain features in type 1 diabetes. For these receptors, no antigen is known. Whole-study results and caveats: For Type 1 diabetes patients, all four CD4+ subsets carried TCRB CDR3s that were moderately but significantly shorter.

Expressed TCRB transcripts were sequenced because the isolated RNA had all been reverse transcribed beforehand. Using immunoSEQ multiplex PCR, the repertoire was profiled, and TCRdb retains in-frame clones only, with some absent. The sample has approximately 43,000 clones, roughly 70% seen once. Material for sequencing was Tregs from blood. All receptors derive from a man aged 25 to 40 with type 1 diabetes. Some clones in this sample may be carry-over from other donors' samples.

The CDR3: CASSLLGAMVYEQYF. In DNA, the CDR3 is TGTGCCAGCAGCTTGTTGGGGGCAATGGTTTACGAGCAGTACTTC. The V call is TRBV5-6, the J call TRBJ2-7; a weak D match, TRBD1 (6 bases). V shed 1 base and J shed 4 bases, with 15 bases lying between them. The CDR3 is 15 residues long. Germline CDR1 reads SGHDT; CDR2 reads YYEEEE.

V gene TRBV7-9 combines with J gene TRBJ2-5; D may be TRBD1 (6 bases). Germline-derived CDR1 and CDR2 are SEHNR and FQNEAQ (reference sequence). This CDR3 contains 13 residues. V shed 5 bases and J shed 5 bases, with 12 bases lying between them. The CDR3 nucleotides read TGTGCCAGCAGCCCCAGGGGCCCCGAGACCCAGTACTTC. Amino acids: CASSPRGPETQYF.

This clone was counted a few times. This chain's CDR3 is CASRSAETQYF. The CDR3 nucleotides are TGTGCCAGCAGATCAGCGGAGACCCAGTACTTC. The V call is TRBV6-1, the J call TRBJ2-5; no definite D call. Germline V gives CDR1 MNHNS, CDR2 SASEGT. The CDR3 spans 11 residues. The ends were cut back, 6 bases at V and 5 bases at J, with 7 bases in the middle.

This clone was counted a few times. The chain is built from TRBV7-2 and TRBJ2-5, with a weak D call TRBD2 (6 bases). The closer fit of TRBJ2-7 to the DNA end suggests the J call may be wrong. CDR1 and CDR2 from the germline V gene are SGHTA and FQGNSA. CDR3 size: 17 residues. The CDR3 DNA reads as TGTGCCAGCAGCTTAGGTGGGAGCGCGGGGAGCCCCTACGAGCAGTACTTC. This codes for CASSLGGSAGSPYEQYF.

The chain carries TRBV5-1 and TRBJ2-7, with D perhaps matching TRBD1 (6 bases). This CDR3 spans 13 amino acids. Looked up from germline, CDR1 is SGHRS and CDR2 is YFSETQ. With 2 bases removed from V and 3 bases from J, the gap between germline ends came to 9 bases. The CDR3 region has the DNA TGCGCCAGCAGCTTAGGGGGACACTACGAGCAGTACTTC. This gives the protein CASSLGGHYEQYF.

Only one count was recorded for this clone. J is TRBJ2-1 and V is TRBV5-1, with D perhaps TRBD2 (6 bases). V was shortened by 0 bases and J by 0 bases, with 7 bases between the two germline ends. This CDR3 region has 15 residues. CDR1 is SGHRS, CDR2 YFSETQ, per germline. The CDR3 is CASSLDGSSYNEQFF. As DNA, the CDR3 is TGCGCCAGCAGCTTGGACGGGAGCTCCTACAATGAGCAGTTCTTC.

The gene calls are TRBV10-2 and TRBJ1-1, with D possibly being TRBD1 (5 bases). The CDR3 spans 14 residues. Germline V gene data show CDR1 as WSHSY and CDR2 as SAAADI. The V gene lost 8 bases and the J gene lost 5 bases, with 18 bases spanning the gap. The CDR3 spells CASGGHLPVTEAFF. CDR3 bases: TGCGCCAGCGGCGGACATCTTCCTGTGACTGAAGCTTTCTTT.

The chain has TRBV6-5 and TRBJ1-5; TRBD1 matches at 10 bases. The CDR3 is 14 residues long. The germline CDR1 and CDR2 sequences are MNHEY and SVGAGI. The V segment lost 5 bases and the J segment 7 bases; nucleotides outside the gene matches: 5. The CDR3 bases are TGTGCCAGCAGTCGCCGGGACAGGGGACAGCCCCAGCATTTT. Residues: CASSRRDRGQPQHF.

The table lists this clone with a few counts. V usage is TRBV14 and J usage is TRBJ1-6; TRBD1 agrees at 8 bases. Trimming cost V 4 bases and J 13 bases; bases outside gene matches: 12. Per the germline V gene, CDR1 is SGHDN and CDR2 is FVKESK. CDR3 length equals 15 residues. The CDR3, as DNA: TGTGCCAGCAGCCTGGAGGGGACAGGATCCCCGCCCCTCCACTTT. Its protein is CASSLEGTGSPPLHF.